Each of the 11 T cell receptor beta chains below was sequenced from the same sample in a study of blood T cell repertoires in COVID-19. Sequenced by immunoSEQ multiplex PCR; TCRdb stores in-frame clones only, minus some. This table holds about 70,000 clones, roughly nine tenths found once. The sequencing sample was made of peripheral blood. The receptors here all came from a man aged 55-75 years with acute or convalescent COVID-19.

This chain uses TRBV19 with TRBJ1-4, with 7 bases identical to TRBD1. Germline V gives CDR1 LNHDA, CDR2 SQIVND (reference sequence). The CDR3 has 14 residues. With V trimmed by 6 bases and J by 2 bases, 3 bases remained unmatched. The CDR3 here is CASRPTGTNEKLFF. The DNA for the CDR3 is TGTGCCAGTAGGCCGACAGGGACTAATGAAAAACTGTTTTTT.

The rearrangement uses TRBV7-6 and TRBJ2-1; 10 nucleotides match TRBD1. Germline V gene sequence: CDR1 SGHVS, CDR2 FNYEAQ. This CDR3 spans 16 amino acids. With 0 bases clipped from V and 10 bases from J, the junction kept 9 bases outside the gene matches. The CDR3 reads CASSLATGGVGVEQFF. The CDR3 DNA reads TGTGCCAGCAGCTTAGCGACAGGGGGCGTGGGGGTAGAGCAGTTCTTC.

The rearrangement joins TRBV19 to TRBJ1-5, with D unclear. There are 12 residues in the CDR3. Germline V gives CDR1 LNHDA, CDR2 SQIVND (reference sequence). Between the trimmed V and J ends, which lost 6 bases and 3 bases, there was a span of 6 bases. The chain's CDR3 is CASRNSNQPQHF. The CDR3 coding sequence is TGTGCCAGTAGGAACTCCAATCAGCCCCAGCATTTT.

The CDR3 DNA is TGTGCCAGCAGCCTTAAGAACACTGAAGCTTTCTTT. It encodes CASSLKNTEAFF. The rearrangement uses TRBV7-9 and TRBJ1-1; no clear D. Looked up from germline, CDR1 is SEHNR and CDR2 is FQNEAQ (reference sequence). The CDR3 is 12 amino acids. Between the trimmed V and J ends, which lost 5 bases and 1 base, there was a span of 5 bases.

The rearrangement joins TRBV18 to TRBJ2-1, with a tentative D call TRBD1 (6 bases). Looked up from germline, CDR1 is KGHSH and CDR2 is LQKENI. V was trimmed by 4 bases and J by 6 bases, leaving 7 bases between them. This CDR3 spans 12 amino acids. The CDR3 coding sequence is TGTGCCAGCTCACTAGGGGGCAATGAGCAGTTCTTC. Protein sequence: CASSLGGNEQFF.

The chain has TRBV7-9 and TRBJ2-1; D might be TRBD2 (5 bases). Germline CDR1 SEHNR, CDR2 FQNEAQ (reference sequence). V was pared by 3 bases and J by 2 bases, with 11 bases between. CDR3 length: 15 amino acids. Here the CDR3 reads CASSLAGMTYNEQFF. The CDR3 DNA follows: TGTGCCAGCAGCTTGGCCGGGATGACCTACAATGAGCAGTTCTTC.

This rearrangement joins TRBV7-9 to TRBJ1-2; TRBD1 agrees at 11 bases. Germline trimming cut 1 base from V and 5 bases from J; bases unmatched to any gene: 6. Looked up from germline, CDR1 is SEHNR and CDR2 is FQNEAQ (reference sequence). There are 16 residues in the CDR3. The CDR3 loop is CASSLGTGGLFYGYTF. The CDR3 coding sequence is TGTGCCAGCAGCTTAGGGACAGGGGGCCTTTTTTATGGCTACACCTTC.

The CDR3 protein is CASVGGQVFSGANVLTF. In nucleotides, the CDR3 is TGTGCCAGTGTTGGGGGACAGGTATTTTCTGGGGCCAACGTCCTGACTTTC. The rearrangement joins TRBV19 to TRBJ2-6, with 8 bases identical to TRBD1. J lost 1 base, V lost 8 bases, and 10 bases had no gene match. The length of the CDR3 is 17 residues. Per germline, CDR1 LNHDA and CDR2 SQIVND (reference sequence).

This chain joins TRBV5-4 and TRBJ1-1; no definite D call. Germline V lookup: CDR1 SGHNT, CDR2 YYREEE (reference sequence). The CDR3 loop spans 14 amino acids. Trimming stripped 0 bases from V and 6 bases from J, with 12 bases between. The CDR3 DNA reads TGTGCCAGCAGCTTGGAAGTCAACTCGGCTGAAGCTTTCTTT. Encoded protein: CASSLEVNSAEAFF.

The CDR3 reads CASSLSTQVGTEAFF. The DNA for the CDR3 is TGTGCCAGCAGCTTAAGTACCCAGGTTGGGACTGAAGCTTTCTTT. V gene TRBV7-6 combines with J gene TRBJ1-1; D is ambiguous. The CDR3 runs 15 residues. Germline V gene sequence: CDR1 SGHVS, CDR2 FNYEAQ. V lost 2 bases and J lost 5, with 15 bases in between.

This chain joins TRBV3-1 (or the pseudogene TRBV3-2) and TRBJ2-7, with 8 positions matching TRBD2. From germline, CDR1 is LGHDT and CDR2 YNNKEL (reference sequence). This CDR3 comprises 14 residues. V shed 3 bases and J 7 bases; nucleotides not matched to a gene: 8. The CDR3 loop reads CASSHLAGGGEQYF. The DNA of the CDR3 is TGTGCCAGCAGCCATCTTGCCGGGGGGGGAGAGCAGTACTTC.